Shown below are 6 T cell receptor beta chains from a single sample sequenced in a study of response to subunit inactivated influenza vaccine. One entry per CDR3 protein results from TCRdb running MiXCR on the RT-PCR reads. This sample has fewer than 800,000 distinct CDR3 sequences; approximately 14% occur once, and the top ten carry 9.5% to 13%. The sequenced sample was PBMCs from blood, obtained 11 to 12 days after vaccination. The source of these receptors is a man aged 50-60 years who received an inactivated influenza vaccine.

This chain joins TRBV29-1 and TRBJ2-1, with D unclear. Germline CDR1 is SQVTM and CDR2 is ANQGSEA. This CDR3 has 12 residues. Trimming left V 4 bases short and J 4 bases short, with 8 bases between. The CDR3 protein is CSVGNSYNEQFF. CDR3 bases: TGCAGCGTTGGTAACTCTTACAATGAGCAGTTCTTC.

The chain combines TRBV20-1 with TRBJ2-3; unclear D gene. V lost 6 bases and J lost 6, with 13 bases in between. This CDR3 spans 12 amino acids. The V gene's germline CDR1 is DFQATT and CDR2 SNEGSKA (reference sequence). The CDR3 region is CSARLVGDTQYF. The DNA of the CDR3 is TGCAGTGCAAGACTGGTCGGGGATACGCAGTATTTT.

The chain recombines TRBV20-1 with TRBJ2-7; 9 bases fit TRBD1. The junction had 6 bases not matched to a gene; V was cut back by 0 bases and J by 3 bases. Germline values: CDR1 DFQATT, CDR2 SNEGSKA (reference sequence). This CDR3 comprises 15 residues. The CDR3 spells CSARDWTGDYYEQYF. The DNA of the CDR3 is TGCAGTGCTAGAGACTGGACAGGGGATTACTACGAGCAGTACTTC.

V is TRBV7-2 and J is TRBJ2-1, with D uncertain. The CDR3 is 13 residues long. From germline, CDR1 is SGHTA and CDR2 FQGNSA. V was shortened by 3 bases and J by 7 bases, with 10 bases between the two germline ends. CDR3 DNA: TGTGCCAGCAGCTTTAGGACCAGGAATGAGCAGTTCTTC. Translated: CASSFRTRNEQFF.

The rearrangement links TRBV10-3 to TRBJ1-5; 7 bases line up with TRBD1. The CDR3 runs to 16 residues. The germline V gene encodes CDR1 ENHRY and CDR2 SYGVKD. J was trimmed by 1 base and V by 0 bases; bases with no gene match: 3. The CDR3 loop reads CAISESGRGSNQPQHF. CDR3 nucleotide sequence: TGTGCCATCAGTGAGTCGGGCAGGGGGAGCAATCAGCCCCAGCATTTT.

This clonotype was found a few times. The chain couples TRBV20-1 to TRBJ2-7; 7 bases line up with TRBD1. Germline CDR1 reads DFQATT; CDR2 reads SNEGSKA (reference sequence). The junction had 2 bases not matched to a gene; V was cut back by 3 bases and J by 3 bases. This CDR3 is 12 amino acids long. The CDR3 reads CSASTGVYEQYF. Here the CDR3 DNA reads TGCAGTGCTAGTACAGGGGTCTACGAGCAGTACTTC.